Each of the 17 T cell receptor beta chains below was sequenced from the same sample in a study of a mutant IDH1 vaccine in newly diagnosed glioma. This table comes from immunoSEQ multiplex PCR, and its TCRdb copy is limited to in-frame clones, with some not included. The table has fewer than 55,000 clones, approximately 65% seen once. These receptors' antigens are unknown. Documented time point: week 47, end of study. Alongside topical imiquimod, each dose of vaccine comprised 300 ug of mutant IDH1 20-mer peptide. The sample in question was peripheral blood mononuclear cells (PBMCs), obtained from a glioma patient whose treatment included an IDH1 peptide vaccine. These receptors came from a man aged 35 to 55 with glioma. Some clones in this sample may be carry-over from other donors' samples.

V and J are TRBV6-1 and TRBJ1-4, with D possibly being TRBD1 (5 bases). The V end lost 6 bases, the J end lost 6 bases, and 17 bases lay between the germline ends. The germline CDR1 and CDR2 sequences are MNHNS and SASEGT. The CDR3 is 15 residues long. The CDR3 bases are TGTGCCAGCAGCGGTTTGGGGCCCGGGGATGAAAAACTGTTTTTT. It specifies CASSGLGPGDEKLFF.

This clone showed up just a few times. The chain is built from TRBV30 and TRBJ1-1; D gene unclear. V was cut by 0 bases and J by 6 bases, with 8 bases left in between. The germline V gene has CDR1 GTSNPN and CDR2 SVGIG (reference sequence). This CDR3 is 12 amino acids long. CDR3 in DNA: TGTGCCTGGAGTGTACTGGGTGCTGAAGCTTTCTTT. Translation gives CAWSVLGAEAFF.

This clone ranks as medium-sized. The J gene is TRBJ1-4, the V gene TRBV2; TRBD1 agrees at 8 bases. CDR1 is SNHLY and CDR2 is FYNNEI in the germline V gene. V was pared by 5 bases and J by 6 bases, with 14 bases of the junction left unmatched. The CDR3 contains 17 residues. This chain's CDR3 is CASSTVSDRGRHEKLFF. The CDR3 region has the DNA TGTGCCAGCAGTACTGTATCCGACAGGGGCCGACATGAAAAACTGTTTTTT.

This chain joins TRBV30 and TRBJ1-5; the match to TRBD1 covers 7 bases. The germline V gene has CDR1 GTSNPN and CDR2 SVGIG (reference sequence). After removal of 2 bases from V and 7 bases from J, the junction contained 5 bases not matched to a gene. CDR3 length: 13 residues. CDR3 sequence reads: CAWSPAGGQPQHF. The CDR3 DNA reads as TGTGCCTGGAGTCCAGCAGGGGGACAGCCCCAGCATTTT. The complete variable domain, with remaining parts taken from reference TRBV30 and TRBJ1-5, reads SQTIHQWPATLVQPVGSPLSLECTVEGTSNPNLYWYRQAAGRGLQLLFYSVGIGQISSEVPQNLSASRPQDRQFILSSKKLLLSDSGFYLCAWSPAGGQPQHFGDGTRLSIL.

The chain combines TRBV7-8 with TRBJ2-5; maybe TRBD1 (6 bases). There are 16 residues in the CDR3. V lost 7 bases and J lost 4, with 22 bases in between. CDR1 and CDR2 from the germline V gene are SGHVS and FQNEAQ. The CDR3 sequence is CASTARWDTPRETQYF. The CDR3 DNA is TGTGCCAGCACCGCAAGGTGGGACACCCCCCGAGAGACCCAGTACTTC.

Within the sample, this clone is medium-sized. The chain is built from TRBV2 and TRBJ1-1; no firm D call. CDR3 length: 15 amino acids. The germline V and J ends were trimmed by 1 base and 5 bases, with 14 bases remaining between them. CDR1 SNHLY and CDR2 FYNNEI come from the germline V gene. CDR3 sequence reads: CASSEGLGGWTEAFF. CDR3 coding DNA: TGTGCCAGCAGTGAAGGTCTGGGTGGATGGACTGAAGCTTTCTTT.

The DNA of the CDR3 is TGTGCTAGTGGTTTGGTACTCTGGACAGGGGGTTCTGGGGCCAACGTCCTGACTTTC. Translating it yields CASGLVLWTGGSGANVLTF. The chain uses TRBV12-5 and TRBJ2-6, with 10 nucleotides matching TRBD1. Per germline, CDR1 LGHNT and CDR2 FRNRAP. Trimming took 0 bases from V and 1 from J; bases not matched to a gene: 6. This CDR3 has 19 residues.

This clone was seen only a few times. The CDR3 loop is CASSQDETAGASPLHF. Here the CDR3 DNA reads TGCGCCAGCAGCCAAGACGAGACTGCCGGTGCCTCACCCCTCCACTTT. V and J are TRBV4-1 and TRBJ1-6; no reliable D call. Looked up from germline, CDR1 is MGHRA and CDR2 is YSYEKL. V was clipped by 0 bases and J by 10 bases, with 16 bases between them. The CDR3 extends over 16 amino acids.

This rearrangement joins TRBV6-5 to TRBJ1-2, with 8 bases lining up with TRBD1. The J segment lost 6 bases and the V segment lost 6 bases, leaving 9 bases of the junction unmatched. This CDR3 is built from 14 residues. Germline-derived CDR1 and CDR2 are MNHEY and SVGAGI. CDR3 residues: CASRPTGVSHGYTF. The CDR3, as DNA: TGTGCCAGCAGACCGACAGGGGTGAGCCATGGCTACACCTTC.

CDR3 protein: CASTVVLGTEAFF. The CDR3 DNA sequence: TGTGCCAGCACGGTGGTCCTCGGCACTGAAGCTTTCTTT. The V gene is TRBV6-1, the J gene TRBJ1-1; D is unresolved. This CDR3 region has 13 residues. Deletions cut 7 bases from V and 4 bases from J, with 13 bases between. The germline V gene encodes CDR1 MNHNS and CDR2 SASEGT.

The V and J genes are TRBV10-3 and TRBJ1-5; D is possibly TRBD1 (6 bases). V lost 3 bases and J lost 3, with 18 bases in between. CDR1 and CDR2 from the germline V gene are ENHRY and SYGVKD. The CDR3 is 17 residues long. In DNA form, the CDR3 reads TGTGCCATCAGTGATCTATTAGACAGGCTCAACAATCAGCCCCAGCATTTT. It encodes CAISDLLDRLNNQPQHF.

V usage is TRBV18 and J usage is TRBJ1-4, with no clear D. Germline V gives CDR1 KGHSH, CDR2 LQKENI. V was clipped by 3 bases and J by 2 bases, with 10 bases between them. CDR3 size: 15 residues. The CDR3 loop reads CASSPRVHTNEKLFF. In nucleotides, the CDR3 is TGTGCCAGCTCACCTCGGGTTCATACTAATGAAAAACTGTTTTTT. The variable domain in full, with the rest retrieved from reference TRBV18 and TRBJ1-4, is NAGVMQNPRHLVRRRGQEARLRCSPMKGHSHVYWYRQLPEEGLKFMVYLQKENIIDESGMPKERFSAEFPKEGPSILRIQQVVRGDSAAYFCASSPRVHTNEKLFFGSGTQLSVL.

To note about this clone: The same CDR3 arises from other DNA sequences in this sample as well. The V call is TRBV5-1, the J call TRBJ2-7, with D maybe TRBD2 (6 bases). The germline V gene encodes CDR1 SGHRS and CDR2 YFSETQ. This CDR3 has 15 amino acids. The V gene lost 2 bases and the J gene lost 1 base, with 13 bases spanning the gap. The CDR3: CASSLVPGVSYEQYF. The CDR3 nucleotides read TGCGCCAGCAGCTTAGTCCCGGGGGTGTCCTACGAGCAGTACTTC.

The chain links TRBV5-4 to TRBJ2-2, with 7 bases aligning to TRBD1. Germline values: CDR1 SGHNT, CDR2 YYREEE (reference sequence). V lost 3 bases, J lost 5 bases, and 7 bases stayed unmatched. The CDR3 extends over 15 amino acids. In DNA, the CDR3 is TGTGCCAGCAGCTCACGACAGGGACCAACCGGGGAGCTGTTTTTT. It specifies CASSSRQGPTGELFF.

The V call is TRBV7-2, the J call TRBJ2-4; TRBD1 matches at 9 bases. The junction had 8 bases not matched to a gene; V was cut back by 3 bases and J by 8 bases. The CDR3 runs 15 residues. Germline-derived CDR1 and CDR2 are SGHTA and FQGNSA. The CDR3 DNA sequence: TGTGCCAGCAGCTTCCCACAGGGGGCCGCGGACATTCAGTACTTC. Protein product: CASSFPQGAADIQYF.

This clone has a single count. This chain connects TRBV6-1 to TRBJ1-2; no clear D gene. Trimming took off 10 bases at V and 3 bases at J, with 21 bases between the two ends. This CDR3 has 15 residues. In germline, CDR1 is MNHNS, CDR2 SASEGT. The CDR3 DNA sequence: TGTGCCAACAAGAGGGATGGCGGTCTAGACTATGGCTACACCTTC. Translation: CANKRDGGLDYGYTF.

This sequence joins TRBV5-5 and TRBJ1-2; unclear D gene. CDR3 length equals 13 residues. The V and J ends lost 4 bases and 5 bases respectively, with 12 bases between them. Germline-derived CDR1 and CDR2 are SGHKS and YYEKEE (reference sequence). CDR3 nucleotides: TGTGCCAGCAGCGGGAGGGTTAAGTATGGCTACACCTTC. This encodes CASSGRVKYGYTF.